The 29 T cell receptor beta chains in this list originate from one sample, sequenced in a study of CD8+CD57+ T cells in acquired aplastic anemia. The use of genomic DNA as template underpinned the TCR beta VDJ and CDR3 profiling. TCRdb independently ran MiXCR on the reads; one entry per CDR3 protein. The table records about 160,000 distinct CDR3 sequences, roughly 45% of them present only once. Sequences were obtained from sorted CD4+, CD8+, or CD8+CD57+ T cells (not recorded which) from PBMCs. These receptors were collected from a human donor in good health.

In regard to this clonotype: A junction end diverges from the germline sequence, so it may reflect a read error. The chain joins TRBV20-1 to TRBJ2-7; 12 bases match TRBD2. From germline, CDR1 is DFQATT and CDR2 SNEGSKA (reference sequence). This CDR3 has 15 residues. The DNA for the CDR3 is TGCAGTGCTAGCAGGGCCCTAGCGGGGGGGTACGAGCGGTACTTC. This sequence encodes CSASRALAGGYERYF.

This clonotype was counted many times. The chain links TRBV7-2 to TRBJ2-1, with 14 bases identical to TRBD2. CDR1 SGHTA and CDR2 FQGNSA come from the germline V gene. The CDR3 consists of 15 residues. Unmatched junction bases numbered 3, after V lost 5 bases and J lost 6 bases. The CDR3 reads CASSKGLAGANEQFF. In DNA, the CDR3 is TGTGCCAGCAGCAAGGGACTAGCGGGGGCCAATGAGCAGTTCTTC.

This clonotype came up many times. This chain connects TRBV2 to TRBJ2-5; 11 bases are a match to TRBD1. In germline, CDR1 is SNHLY, CDR2 FYNNEI. This CDR3 is built from 15 residues. V lost 7 bases and J lost 3; bases outside the gene matches: 7. Written as DNA, the CDR3 is TGTGCCAGCACCGGACAGGGGGCGCGGGAAGAGACCCAGTACTTC. As protein: CASTGQGAREETQYF.

The chain has TRBV19 and TRBJ2-1; D unclear. The CDR3 sequence is 15 residues long. The ends were cut back, 9 bases at V and 4 bases at J, with 19 bases in the middle. Germline CDR1 LNHDA, CDR2 SQIVND (reference sequence). The DNA for the CDR3 is TGTGCCAGCACCCCCCAAGGACCGATGTACAATGAGCAGTTCTTC. It yields the protein CASTPQGPMYNEQFF.

The chain has TRBV29-1 and TRBJ2-3; D may be TRBD1 (6 bases). This CDR3 contains 13 residues. V was clipped by 4 bases and J by 3 bases, with 11 bases between them. Germline V gives CDR1 SQVTM, CDR2 ANQGSEA. CDR3 sequence (DNA): TGCAGCGTTGTCACAGGGTCTACAGATACGCAGTATTTT. It yields the protein CSVVTGSTDTQYF.

The chain joins TRBV10-3 to TRBJ2-7; 9 nucleotides agree with TRBD1. With V trimmed by 6 bases and J by 5 bases, 8 bases remained unmatched. The germline CDR1 and CDR2 sequences are ENHRY and SYGVKD. This CDR3 region has 14 residues. The CDR3 nucleotides read TGTGCCATCAGATCCGGGACAGGGCCCCACGAGCAGTACTTC. Translation gives CAIRSGTGPHEQYF.

This clonotype was seen only a few times. The chain combines TRBV12-5 with TRBJ2-3, with D perhaps TRBD1 (6 bases). The CDR3 runs to 14 residues. Trimming left V 5 bases short and J 1 base short, with 10 bases between. Germline loops: CDR1 LGHNT, CDR2 FRNRAP. The CDR3 loop reads CASGTGYGTDTQYF. In nucleotides, the CDR3 is TGTGCTAGTGGTACAGGGTACGGCACAGATACGCAGTATTTT. The variable domain in full, with the rest retrieved from reference TRBV12-5 and TRBJ2-3, is DARVTQTPRHKVTEMGQEVTMRCQPILGHNTVFWYRQTMMQGLELLAYFRNRAPLDDSGMPKDRFSAEMPDATLATLKIQPSEPRDSAVYFCASGTGYGTDTQYFGPGTRLTVL.

In its sample, this clonotype was seen many times. V usage is TRBV19 and J usage is TRBJ2-2; 7 bases match TRBD1. V shed 5 bases and J 4 bases; nucleotides not matched to a gene: 7. The length of the CDR3 is 15 residues. CDR1 and CDR2 (germline): LNHDA, SQIVND (reference sequence). CDR3 bases: TGTGCCAGTAGTCCAGACAGGGCGGGCACCGGGGAGCTGTTTTTT. Translation gives CASSPDRAGTGELFF.

This clonotype occurred many times. The chain recombines TRBV15 with TRBJ2-3; TRBD2 matches 15 bases. The germline CDR1 and CDR2 sequences are LNHNV and YYDKDF (reference sequence). Germline trimming cut 3 bases from V and 6 bases from J; bases unmatched to any gene: 1. This CDR3 is built from 15 residues. In nucleotides, the CDR3 is TGTGCCACCAGCAGGGGGACTAGCGGGAGGGATACGCAGTATTTT. This translates into CATSRGTSGRDTQYF.

V usage is TRBV11-2 and J usage is TRBJ2-1; TRBD2 aligns across 8 bases. CDR1 and CDR2 (germline): SGHAT, FQNNGV. The CDR3 is 18 amino acids. With V trimmed by 5 bases and J by 3 bases, 15 bases remained unmatched. CDR3 sequence (DNA): TGTGCCAGCAGCGGGGGGCGGTCGGGGGGGCCCTACTACAATGAGCAGTTCTTC. Residues: CASSGGRSGGPYYNEQFF.

This clonotype was picked up many times. This sequence joins TRBV7-2 and TRBJ2-7, with TRBD1 matching 8 bases. The germline V gene encodes CDR1 SGHTA and CDR2 FQGNSA. Trimming removed 8 bases from V and 7 bases from J; junction bases left unmatched: 13. The length of the CDR3 is 14 residues. In nucleotides, the CDR3 is TGTGCCAGCCAAAGGGCGCAGGGGGCGTATGAGCAGTACTTC. Its protein is CASQRAQGAYEQYF.

The V gene is TRBV10-1, the J gene TRBJ1-1; tentative D call: TRBD1 (6 bases). V shed 8 bases and J shed 7 bases, with 17 bases lying between them. This CDR3 region has 13 residues. Germline V gene data show CDR1 as WNHNN and CDR2 as SYGVQD (reference sequence). CDR3 sequence reads: CASREAPDSEAFF. CDR3 sequence (DNA): TGCGCCAGCCGGGAGGCGCCGGACAGTGAAGCTTTCTTT.

V gene TRBV11-3 combines with J gene TRBJ1-3; possible D gene TRBD1, 5 bases. The CDR3 consists of 15 residues. CDR1 SGHNT and CDR2 YENEEA come from the germline V gene. V was pared by 0 bases and J by 0 bases, with 6 bases between. CDR3 sequence reads: CASSLDGTSGNTIYF. The DNA for the CDR3 is TGTGCCAGCAGCTTAGACGGGACCTCTGGAAACACCATATATTTT.

This sequence joins TRBV12-3 or TRBV12-4 and TRBJ1-6; 11 nucleotides line up with TRBD1. The CDR3 runs 14 residues. V was clipped by 3 bases and J by 9 bases; unmatched bases: 1. Written as DNA, the CDR3 is TGTGCCAGCAGTTTTGGGACAGGGGGTTCACCCCTCCACTTT. It encodes CASSFGTGGSPLHF.

The V gene is TRBV27, the J gene TRBJ2-3; possible D gene TRBD2, 5 bases. The CDR3 consists of 14 residues. The germline V gene encodes CDR1 MNHEY and CDR2 SMNVEV (reference sequence). The V and J ends lost 3 bases and 0 bases respectively, with 7 bases between them. The CDR3 sequence is CASSLDFSTDTQYF. The DNA for the CDR3 is TGTGCCAGCAGTTTGGACTTTAGCACAGATACGCAGTATTTT.

In this sample, this clonotype turned up many times. This chain joins TRBV11-2 and TRBJ1-1; D possibly corresponds to TRBD1 (5 bases). The germline V gene encodes CDR1 SGHAT and CDR2 FQNNGV. The CDR3 contains 15 residues. The V end was cut by 6 bases, the J end by 2 bases, with 16 bases between. CDR3 region: CASRHPGRINTEAFF. Here the CDR3 DNA reads TGTGCCAGCAGGCATCCGGGACGGATCAACACTGAAGCTTTCTTT.

This clonotype was seen ten or more times. This chain connects TRBV30 to TRBJ2-7; possibly TRBD2 for D (7 bases). This CDR3 is built from 12 residues. Trimming shortened V by 8 bases and J by 5 bases, and 16 bases separated the two germline ends. Germline assignment: CDR1 GTSNPN and CDR2 SVGIG (reference sequence). CDR3 bases: TGTGCCCGGGGAGGGGGTCTCGACGAGCAGTACTTC. It yields the protein CARGGGLDEQYF.

Turning to this clonotype: This may come from a read error, since a much larger clone is one base off. The genes are TRBV12-3 or TRBV12-4 and TRBJ2-3; no clear D gene. V was pared by 4 bases and J by 5 bases, with 16 bases between. There are 15 residues in the CDR3. CDR3 residues: CASSYRLTNGDTQYF. CDR3 nucleotides: TGTGCCAGCAGTTATCGGCTTACCAACGGAGATACGCAGTATTTT.

V and J are TRBV19 and TRBJ2-1, with 9 bases identical to TRBD2. In germline, CDR1 is LNHDA, CDR2 SQIVND (reference sequence). J gave up 6 bases and V 5 bases, and 8 bases lay outside the gene matches. This CDR3 has 15 residues. CDR3 amino acids: CASSLSGGALNEQFF. CDR3 in DNA: TGTGCCAGTAGTCTTAGCGGGGGCGCACTCAATGAGCAGTTCTTC.

The genes are TRBV20-1 and TRBJ2-7; 12 bases map to TRBD1. This CDR3 has 17 residues. The germline gives CDR1 DFQATT, CDR2 SNEGSKA (reference sequence). Losses at the gene ends were 0 bases for V and 3 bases for J; bases not matched to a gene: 9. CDR3 sequence reads: CSARERDRGLVNYEQYF. The CDR3 DNA reads as TGCAGTGCTAGAGAGCGGGACAGGGGGCTCGTTAACTACGAGCAGTACTTC.

The V call is TRBV11-1, the J call TRBJ2-5; 9 bases map to TRBD1. The length of the CDR3 is 14 residues. Germline CDR1 SGHAT, CDR2 FQDESV (reference sequence). V was clipped by 5 bases and J by 4 bases; unmatched bases: 5. The DNA for the CDR3 is TGTGCCAGCAGCCGGATGACAGGGGGAGAGACCCAGTACTTC. Its protein product is CASSRMTGGETQYF.

The rearrangement links TRBV2 to TRBJ1-5, with D unclear. V lost 4 bases, J lost 3 bases, and 10 bases lay in between. CDR1 and CDR2 (germline): SNHLY, FYNNEI. This CDR3 comprises 14 residues. The CDR3 nucleotides are TGTGCCAGCAGTGCGGGGAGATACAATCAGCCCCAGCATTTT. Translating gives CASSAGRYNQPQHF.

The rearrangement joins TRBV7-9 to TRBJ2-7; TRBD1 matches at 7 bases. Germline CDR1 SEHNR, CDR2 FQNEAQ (reference sequence). V was pared by 5 bases and J by 2 bases, with 3 bases of the junction left unmatched. The CDR3 has 13 residues. CDR3 nucleotides: TGTGCCAGCAGCGCTGACAGGGCCTACGAGCAGTACTTC. This gives the protein CASSADRAYEQYF.

V is TRBV5-1 and J is TRBJ2-7; the D is unclear. Trimming removed 4 bases from V and 2 bases from J, with 13 bases in between. This CDR3 has 14 amino acids. Germline CDR1 is SGHRS and CDR2 is YFSETQ. The CDR3 region is CASSPPRHTYEQYF. DNA of the CDR3: TGCGCCAGCAGCCCCCCACGCCACACCTACGAGCAGTACTTC.

The rearrangement joins TRBV20-1 to TRBJ1-6, with TRBD1 matching 9 bases. Germline loops: CDR1 DFQATT, CDR2 SNEGSKA (reference sequence). The CDR3 runs to 19 residues. After removal of 5 bases from V and 3 bases from J, the junction contained 17 bases not matched to a gene. CDR3 sequence (DNA): TGCAGTGCTTCTCGGACAGGGGAGGTCTTAGGGGTCTATAATTCACCCCTCCACTTT. Translation gives CSASRTGEVLGVYNSPLHF.

On this clonotype itself: One end of the junction is discordant with germline, which a read error may explain. J is TRBJ2-5 and V is TRBV10-3; TRBD2 is a possible D gene (5 bases). This CDR3 contains 13 residues. Germline CDR1 and CDR2: ENHRY and SYGVKD. For the CDR3, the DNA is TGTGCAATCAGGAGCGGCACCCAAGAGACCCAGTACTTC. This translates into CAIRSGTQETQYF.

Many counts were recorded for this clonotype. The chain couples TRBV7-9 to TRBJ1-5; 7 nucleotides match TRBD1. The CDR3 spans 15 residues. The germline V gene has CDR1 SEHNR and CDR2 FQNEAQ (reference sequence). V lost 1 base, J lost 3 bases, and 3 bases stayed unmatched. CDR3 bases: TGTGCCAGCAGCTTAGGGACAGGTACCAATCAGCCCCAGCATTTT. This translates into CASSLGTGTNQPQHF.

This clonotype was detected ten times or more. The chain links TRBV9 to TRBJ2-7, with a possible D match to TRBD2 (8 bases). Per the germline V gene, CDR1 is SGDLS and CDR2 is YYNGEE. This CDR3 contains 18 residues. The V gene lost 0 bases and the J gene lost 0 bases, with 19 bases spanning the gap. The CDR3 region is CASSVGGSGGTASYEQYF. The CDR3 region has the DNA TGTGCCAGCAGCGTAGGGGGGTCGGGGGGGACAGCCTCCTACGAGCAGTACTTC.

The sample holds many counts of this clonotype. The chain employs TRBV7-8 and TRBJ1-5; D possibly corresponds to TRBD1 (5 bases). CDR1 is SGHVS, CDR2 FQNEAQ, per germline. The length of the CDR3 is 16 residues. The ends were cut back, 1 base at V and 2 bases at J, with 12 bases in the middle. The CDR3 DNA reads TGTGCCAGCAGCTTAGGGGCAGGGTCGGGCAATCAGCCCCAGCATTTT. This encodes CASSLGAGSGNQPQHF.